This TCR beta chain was observed in a study of T cell responses to AZD1222 COVID-19 vaccine. Using immunoSEQ multiplex PCR, the repertoire was profiled, and TCRdb retains in-frame clones only, with some absent. The sample lists under 95,000 clones; almost 90% were seen once. The CDR3 sequence is 15 residues long. V shed 6 bases, J shed 4 bases, and the junction held 8 bases outside the gene matches. Germline V gene sequence: CDR1 MNHEY, CDR2 SVGAGI. The specimen comprised peripheral blood, sampled 28 days after the second AZD1222 dose. V gene TRBV6-5 combines with J gene TRBJ2-2; 7 positions agree with TRBD1. The sequence derives from an adult who received the AZD1222 COVID-19 vaccine. The CDR3 DNA reads as TGTGCCAGCAGCTTTAACAGGGGAAGCACCGGGGAGCTGTTTTTT. Its translation: CASSFNRGSTGELFF.